The rows below give T cell receptor beta chains drawn from one sample of a study of cytomegalovirus exposure and HLA in healthy donors. The repertoire was sequenced with immunoSEQ multiplex PCR; TCRdb's copy has only in-frame clones and lacks some. The table includes some 76,000 clones, 78% detected once. Material: PBMCs. All receptors derive from a woman aged 40 to 50 in good health and CMV-seropositive. CDR3s include the opening cysteine and the closing phenylalanine or tryptophan. The D gene is left open where the match is weak. Size tells how often a clone was seen (once, few, many) or the class of an expanded clone, and some rows leave it out.

DNA: TGTGCCAGCAGCAGGACAGGGGATACCTACGAGCAGTACTTC
CDR3: CASSRTGDTYEQYF
J: TRBJ2-7
size: -
V: TRBV9
D: TRBD1

DNA: TGTGCCAGCAGCTTGGCAGGGGGCTCCTACGAGCAGTACTTC
CDR3: CASSLAGGSYEQYF
J: TRBJ2-7
size: -
V: TRBV5-6
D: TRBD1

DNA: TGTGCCAGCAGCTTCGGGGGGGTATCCGATCAGCCCCAGCATTTT
CDR3: CASSFGGVSDQPQHF
J: TRBJ1-5
size: -
V: TRBV7-2
D: -

DNA: TGTGCCAGCTCACCGCTAAAGCGGGAGTCGAACACCGGGGAGCTGTTTTTT
CDR3: CASSPLKRESNTGELFF
J: TRBJ2-2
size: -
V: TRBV18
D: TRBD2

DNA: TGCGCCAGCAGCCTGGGACGAGGAGGTAGCAATGAGCAGTTCTTC
CDR3: CASSLGRGGSNEQFF
J: TRBJ2-1
size: few
V: TRBV5-1
D: -

DNA: TGTGCCAGCAGTTTAGCTGGGGGCGGTACCGGGGAGCTGTTTTTT
CDR3: CASSLAGGGTGELFF
J: TRBJ2-2
size: -
V: TRBV27
D: -

DNA: TGTGCCAGTCAACCCCTACAGGGAACTAACTATGGCTACACCTTC
CDR3: CASQPLQGTNYGYTF
J: TRBJ1-2
size: -
V: TRBV19
D: -

DNA: TGTGCCAGCAGCCCCTTCGGACAGGTTTATTCCTACGAGCAGTACTTC
CDR3: CASSPFGQVYSYEQYF
J: TRBJ2-7
size: few
V: TRBV7-2
D: TRBD1

DNA: TGTGCCAGTAGTAACTTCGGGGGGGACACTGAAGCTTTCTTT
CDR3: CASSNFGGDTEAFF
J: TRBJ1-1
size: once
V: TRBV19
D: -

DNA: TGTGCCAGCCAACCGGGACAGGGCTCCTACGAGCAGTACTTC
CDR3: CASQPGQGSYEQYF
J: TRBJ2-7
size: -
V: TRBV28
D: TRBD1

DNA: TGTGCCAGCTGCCTGGGACAGGTCTCTGATGAGCAGTTCTTC
CDR3: CASCLGQVSDEQFF
J: TRBJ2-1
size: -
V: TRBV18
D: TRBD1

DNA: TGTGCCAGCAGCTTGGGGGGGACACAATCCTACGAGCAGTACTTC
CDR3: CASSLGGTQSYEQYF
J: TRBJ2-7
size: few
V: TRBV5-4
D: -

DNA: TGTGCCAGCAGCTGGAGTAGCGGGGGGGCCAATGAGCAGTTCTTC
CDR3: CASSWSSGGANEQFF
J: TRBJ2-1
size: -
V: TRBV7-9
D: TRBD2

DNA: TGTGCCAGTAGTAATCAGTTCGAGGGAGCTTTCTTT
CDR3: CASSNQFEGAFF
J: TRBJ1-1
size: medium-sized
V: TRBV19
D: -

DNA: TGTTCCAGCAGCCGAGCAGGGACAGAGAATTCACCCCTCCACTTT
CDR3: CSSSRAGTENSPLHF
J: TRBJ1-6
size: -
V: TRBV7-9
D: TRBD1

DNA: TGTGCCAGCAGACGGGGGAGTGAGCAGTTCTTC
CDR3: CASRRGSEQFF
J: TRBJ2-1
size: -
V: TRBV27
D: -

DNA: TGCAGCGTTGCCCTGCGGGGGGAAAACACCGGGGAGCTGTTTTTT
CDR3: CSVALRGENTGELFF
J: TRBJ2-2
size: -
V: TRBV29-1
D: TRBD2

DNA: TGTGCCAGCAGCTTAGGACACTCTGGAAACACCATATATTTT
CDR3: CASSLGHSGNTIYF
J: TRBJ1-3
size: -
V: TRBV7-6
D: -

DNA: TGTGCCAGCAGCCCCCACGAGGGCAACACTGAAGCTTTCTTT
CDR3: CASSPHEGNTEAFF
J: TRBJ1-1
size: -
V: TRBV7-9
D: -

DNA: TGCGCCAACGGCAGGGTTAGGGGTCGCAATCAGCCCCAGCATTTT
CDR3: CANGRVRGRNQPQHF
J: TRBJ1-5
size: -
V: TRBV4-1
D: -

DNA: TGCGCCAGCAGCCAAGTCCGTCTAGCTTCCTCCTCTGGGGCCAACGTCCTGACTTTC
CDR3: CASSQVRLASSSGANVLTF
J: TRBJ2-6
size: few
V: TRBV4-1
D: -

DNA: TGTGCCTGGAGTGTACCGCGGGGGGTTGAGGAGCAGTACTTC
CDR3: CAWSVPRGVEEQYF
J: TRBJ2-7
size: -
V: TRBV30
D: TRBD2

DNA: TGTGCCAGTAGTATAGCCGACAGGGCCAGATACAATGAGCAGTTCTTC
CDR3: CASSIADRARYNEQFF
J: TRBJ2-1
size: -
V: TRBV19
D: TRBD1

DNA: TGCGCCAGCAGCCAAGGGGCAGGGGACACAGATACGCAGTATTTT
CDR3: CASSQGAGDTDTQYF
J: TRBJ2-3
size: -
V: TRBV4-1
D: -

DNA: TGTGCCTGTAAAACTAGCGGGGGGGCCTATGAGCAGTTCTTC
CDR3: CACKTSGGAYEQFF
J: TRBJ2-1
size: once
V: TRBV30
D: TRBD2

DNA: TGCGCCAGCAGCCCAGGGGAGGGTCGGAACACCATATATTTT
CDR3: CASSPGEGRNTIYF
J: TRBJ1-3
size: few
V: TRBV5-1
D: -